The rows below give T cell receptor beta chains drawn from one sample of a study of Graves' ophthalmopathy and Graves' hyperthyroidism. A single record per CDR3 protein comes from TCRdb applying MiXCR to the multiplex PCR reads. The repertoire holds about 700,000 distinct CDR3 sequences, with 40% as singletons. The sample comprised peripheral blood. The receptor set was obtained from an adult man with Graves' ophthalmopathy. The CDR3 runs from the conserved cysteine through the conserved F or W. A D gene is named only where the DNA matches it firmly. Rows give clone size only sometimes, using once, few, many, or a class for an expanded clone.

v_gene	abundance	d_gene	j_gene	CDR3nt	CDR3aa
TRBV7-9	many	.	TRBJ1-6	TGTGCCAGCAGCTCGGCTTGGGCCCTCCACTTT	CASSSAWALHF
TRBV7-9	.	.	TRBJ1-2	TGTGCCAGCAGCCTCTCCGGGACGGAATCCTCCCGCTATGGCTACACCTTC	CASSLSGTESSRYGYTF
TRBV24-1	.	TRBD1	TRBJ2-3	TGTGCCACCAGTGATCCCGGGACAGGACGAGCCACAGATACGCAGTATTTT	CATSDPGTGRATDTQYF
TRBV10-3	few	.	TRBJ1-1	TGTGCCAGCAGGAGGGAGACTGAAGCTTTCTTT	CASRRETEAFF
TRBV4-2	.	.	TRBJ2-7	TGTGCCAGCAGCCAAGGTCCCAGGGACCACGAGCAGTACTTC	CASSQGPRDHEQYF
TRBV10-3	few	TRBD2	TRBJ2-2	TGTGCCAGCAGTTACTCCCGACTAGCGGGAGACCTCACCGGGGAGCTGTTTTTT	CASSYSRLAGDLTGELFF
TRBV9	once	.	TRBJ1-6	TGTGCCAGCAGTTACTCTTGGTTGAGGGGCCATAATTCACCCCTCCACTTT	CASSYSWLRGHNSPLHF
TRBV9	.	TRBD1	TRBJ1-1	TGTGCCAGCAGCGTAATGAGAGGGGGCACCACTGCTGACACTGAAGCTTTCTTT	CASSVMRGGTTADTEAFF
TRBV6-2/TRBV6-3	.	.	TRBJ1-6	TGTGCCAGCGGAGGTTACTATAATTCACCCCTCCACTTT	CASGGYYNSPLHF
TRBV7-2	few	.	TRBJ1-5	TGCGCCAGCAGCCAAGAAAGGGAGGGGTTATTACATTTT	CASSQEREGLLHF
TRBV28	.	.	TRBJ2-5	TGTGCCAGCAACTTTCCCGGGACGGGAGAGACCCAGTACTTC	CASNFPGTGETQYF
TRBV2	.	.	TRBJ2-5	TGTGCCAGCAGTGCCGTAGGGTCTGGCAATCAGCCCCAGTACTTC	CASSAVGSGNQPQYF
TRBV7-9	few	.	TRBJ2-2	TGTGCCAGCAGCTTTGTCGAACTCCGGGAGCTGTTTTTT	CASSFVELRELFF
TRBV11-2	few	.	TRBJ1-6	TGTGCCAGCAGCTTAGTAGTTCGTCGGACCTATAATTCACCCCTCCACTTT	CASSLVVRRTYNSPLHF
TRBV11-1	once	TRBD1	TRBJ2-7	TGTGCCAGCAGCCCGAGGGACAGGGAAAAGTCCTACGAGCAGTACTTC	CASSPRDREKSYEQYF
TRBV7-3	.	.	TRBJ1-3	TGTGCCAGCAAACTACCAGGGGACACTGGAAACACCATATATTTT	CASKLPGDTGNTIYF
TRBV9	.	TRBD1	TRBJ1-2	TGTGCTTCAAAAAGGGTAGGACAGGGGTATGGCTACACCTTC	CASKRVGQGYGYTF
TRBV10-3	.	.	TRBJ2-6	TGTGCCATCAGGAGAACCCGACAGAACTCTGGGGCCAACGTCCTGACTTTC	CAIRRTRQNSGANVLTF
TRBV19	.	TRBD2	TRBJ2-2	TGTGCCAGTAGTGGGCAGACTAGCGGGAAACCCGCCGGGGAGCTGTTTTTT	CASSGQTSGKPAGELFF
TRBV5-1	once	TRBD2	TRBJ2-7	TGCGCCAGCAGCTTGGCAGGGACTAGCGAGAGGTACGAGCAGTACTTC	CASSLAGTSERYEQYF
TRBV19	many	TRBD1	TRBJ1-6	TGTGCCAGCCGGGGACAGGGAATAACTTCACCCCTCCACTTT	CASRGQGITSPLHF
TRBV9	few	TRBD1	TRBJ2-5	TGTGCCAGCAGCCCTCGACAGGGGGAGGCAGAGACCCAGTACTTC	CASSPRQGEAETQYF
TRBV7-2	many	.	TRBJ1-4	TGTGCCAGCAGTCGTGGGGGGCATACTAATGAAAAACTGTTTTTT	CASSRGGHTNEKLFF
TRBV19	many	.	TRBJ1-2	TGTGCCAGTAGTAAATCGGACCGCAACTATGGCTACACCTTC	CASSKSDRNYGYTF
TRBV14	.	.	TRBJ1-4	TGTGCCAGCAGCCAAGGGGGGGCAGCCGTAAATGAAAAACTGTTTTTT	CASSQGGAAVNEKLFF
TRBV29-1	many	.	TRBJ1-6	TGCAGCGTTGAAACGGCACCTGGAGCACCCCTCCACTTT	CSVETAPGAPLHF
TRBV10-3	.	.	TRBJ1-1	TGTGCCGTCAGTGAGTCGGCGGGGGTGGGCACTGAAGCTTTCTTT	CAVSESAGVGTEAFF
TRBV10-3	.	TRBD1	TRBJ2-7	TGTGCCATCAAGTCGGGACAGAGCTCCTACGAGCAGTACTTC	CAIKSGQSSYEQYF
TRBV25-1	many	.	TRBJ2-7	TGTGCCAGCAGTTCGGCAGGGGTCCGCGAGCAGTACTTC	CASSSAGVREQYF
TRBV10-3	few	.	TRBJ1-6	TGTGCCAGCAGTGAAGTTGGGTTGGCGGCGGGTTCACCCCTCCACTTT	CASSEVGLAAGSPLHF
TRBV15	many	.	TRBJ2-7	TGTGCCACCAGCAGAGATTCCCACACCTACGAGCAGTACTTC	CATSRDSHTYEQYF
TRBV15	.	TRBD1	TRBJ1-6	TGTGCCACCAGCCTGGACAGGGTGGTTAATTCACCCCTCCACTTT	CATSLDRVVNSPLHF
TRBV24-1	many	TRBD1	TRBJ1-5	TGTGCCAGCAGTGCCGGGACAGGGGGCAATCAGCCCCAGCATTTT	CASSAGTGGNQPQHF
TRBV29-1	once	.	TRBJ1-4	TGCAGCGCCGAGTTGGGGGGCGGAGATGAAAAACTGTTTTTT	CSAELGGGDEKLFF
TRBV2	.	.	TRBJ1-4	TGTGCCAGCAGTGGATCCGGACTCCGAGAAAAACTGTTTTTT	CASSGSGLREKLFF
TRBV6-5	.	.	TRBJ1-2	TGTGCCAGCAGTGAGAGTAAAGGGGCTAGCGGCTACACCTTC	CASSESKGASGYTF
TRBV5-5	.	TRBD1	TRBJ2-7	TGTGCCAGCAGCCAGGACAGGGCCCCCTACGAGCAGTACTTC	CASSQDRAPYEQYF
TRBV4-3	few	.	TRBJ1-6	TGCGCCAGCAGCCAAGACCTCGCAGGGCAAAATTCACCCCTCCACTTT	CASSQDLAGQNSPLHF
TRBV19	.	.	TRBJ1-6	TGTGCCAGTAGTACCGTAGACAGTAATTCACCCCTCCACTTT	CASSTVDSNSPLHF
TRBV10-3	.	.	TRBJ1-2	TGTGCCAGCAGCCCCGAGTGGGGGGCGACCTATGGCTACACCTTC	CASSPEWGATYGYTF
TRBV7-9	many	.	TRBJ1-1	TGTGCCAGCAGCTTAGCGCAGGCGAACACTGAAGCTTTCTTT	CASSLAQANTEAFF
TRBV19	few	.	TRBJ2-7	TGTGCCAGTAGTATAGCCCCCGCGGAAACCTACGAGCAGTACTTC	CASSIAPAETYEQYF
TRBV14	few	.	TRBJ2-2	TGTGCCAGCAGCCAAGATCGGGGAACGATTAACACCGGGGAGCTGTTTTTT	CASSQDRGTINTGELFF
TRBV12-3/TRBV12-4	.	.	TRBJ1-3	TGTGCCAGCAATCAGGGGATCTCTGGAAACACCATATATTTT	CASNQGISGNTIYF
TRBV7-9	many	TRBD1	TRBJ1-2	TGTGCCAGCAGCGCGGCCGGGACAGGGTTAGGCTACACCTTC	CASSAAGTGLGYTF
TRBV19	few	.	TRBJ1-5	TGTGCCAGTAGTACCCCAGACAGGTATTATCAGCCCCAGCATTTT	CASSTPDRYYQPQHF
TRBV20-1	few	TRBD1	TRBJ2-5	TGCAGTGCCCCACAGGGGTGGGGAGAGACCCAGTACTTC	CSAPQGWGETQYF
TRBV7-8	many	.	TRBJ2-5	TGTGCCAGCGGGAAAGAGACCCAGTACTTC	CASGKETQYF
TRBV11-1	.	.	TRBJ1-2	TGTGCAGGCAGCTTAGTCGGCAGGGTATACTATGGCTACACCTTC	CAGSLVGRVYYGYTF
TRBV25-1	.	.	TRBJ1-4	TGTGCCAGCGTTTCCGGAGCTAATGAAAAACTGTTTTTT	CASVSGANEKLFF
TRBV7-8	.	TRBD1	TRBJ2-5	TGTGCCAGCAGTCACTGGACAGGGGGTGGGGAGACCCAGTACTTC	CASSHWTGGGETQYF
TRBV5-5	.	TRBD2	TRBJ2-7	TGCGCCAGCAGCCCCGGGCGGGAGGGCCGATACGAGCAGTACTTC	CASSPGREGRYEQYF
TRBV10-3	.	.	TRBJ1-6	TGTGCCATCAGTGAGTCGGGGGCAGGGTCTTCACCCCTCCACTTT	CAISESGAGSSPLHF
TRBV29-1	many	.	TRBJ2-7	TGCAGCGTTGAGGCAGGGAATCCTTACGAGCAGTACTTC	CSVEAGNPYEQYF
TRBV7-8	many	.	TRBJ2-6	TGTGCCAGCAGCCGGAACTCTGGGGCCAACGTCCTGACTTTC	CASSRNSGANVLTF
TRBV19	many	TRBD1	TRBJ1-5	TGTGCCAGTAGGGACAGGGGAAATAATCAGCCCCAGCATTTT	CASRDRGNNQPQHF
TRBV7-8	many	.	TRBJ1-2	TGTGCCAGCAGCTTAGGCGGCAGGCAAGCCTATGGCTACACCTTC	CASSLGGRQAYGYTF